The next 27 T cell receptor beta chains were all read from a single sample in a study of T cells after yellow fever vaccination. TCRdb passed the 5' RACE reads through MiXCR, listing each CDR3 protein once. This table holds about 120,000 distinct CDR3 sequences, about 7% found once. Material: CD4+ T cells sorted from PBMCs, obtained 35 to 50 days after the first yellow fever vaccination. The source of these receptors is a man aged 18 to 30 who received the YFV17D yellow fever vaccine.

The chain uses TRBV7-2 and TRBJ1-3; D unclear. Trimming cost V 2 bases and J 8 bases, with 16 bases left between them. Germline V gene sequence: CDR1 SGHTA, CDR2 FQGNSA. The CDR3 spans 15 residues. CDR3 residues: CASSLTGSTGDTIYF. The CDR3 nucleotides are TGTGCCAGCAGCTTAACCGGCAGTACTGGCGACACCATATATTTT. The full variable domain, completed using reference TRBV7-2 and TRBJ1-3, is GAGVSQSPSNKVTEKGKDVELRCDPISGHTALYWYRQSLGQGLEFLIYFQGNSAPDKSGLPSDRFSAERTGGSVSTLTIQRTQQEDSAVYLCASSLTGSTGDTIYFGEGSWLTVV.

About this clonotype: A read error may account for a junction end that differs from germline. CDR3 loop: CAISPRGWGQDTQYF. The CDR3 DNA reads TGTGCCATCAGCCCCAGGGGCTGGGGCCAAGATACGCAGTATTTT. The chain couples TRBV3-1 to TRBJ2-3; D is possibly TRBD1 (6 bases). The CDR3 is made up of 15 amino acids. CDR1 and CDR2 (germline): LGHDT, YNNKEL (reference sequence).

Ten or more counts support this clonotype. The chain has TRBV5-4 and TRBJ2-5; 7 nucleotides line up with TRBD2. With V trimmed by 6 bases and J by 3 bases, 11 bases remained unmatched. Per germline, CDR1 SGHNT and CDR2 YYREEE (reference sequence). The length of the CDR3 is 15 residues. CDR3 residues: CASTSPMGGEETQYF. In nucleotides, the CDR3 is TGTGCCAGCACCTCCCCGATGGGGGGGGAAGAGACCCAGTACTTC.

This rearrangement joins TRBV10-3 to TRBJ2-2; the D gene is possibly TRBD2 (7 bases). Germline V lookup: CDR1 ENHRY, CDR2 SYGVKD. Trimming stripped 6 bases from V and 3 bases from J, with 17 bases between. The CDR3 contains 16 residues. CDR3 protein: CAIRTLGGADTGELFF. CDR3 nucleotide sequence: TGTGCCATCAGAACCCTAGGGGGGGCTGACACCGGGGAGCTGTTTTTT.

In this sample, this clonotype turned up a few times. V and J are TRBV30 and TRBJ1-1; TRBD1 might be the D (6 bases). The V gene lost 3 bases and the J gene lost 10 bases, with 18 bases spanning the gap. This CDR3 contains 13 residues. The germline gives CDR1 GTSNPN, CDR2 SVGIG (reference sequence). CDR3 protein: CAWSDSTGSRAFF. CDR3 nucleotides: TGTGCCTGGAGCGATAGTACAGGGTCCCGAGCTTTCTTT.

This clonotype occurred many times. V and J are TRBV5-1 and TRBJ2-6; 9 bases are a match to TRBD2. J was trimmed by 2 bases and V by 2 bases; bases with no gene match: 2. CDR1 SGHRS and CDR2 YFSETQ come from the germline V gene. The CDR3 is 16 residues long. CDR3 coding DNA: TGCGCCAGCAGCTTAATAGCGGGGGCTGGGGCCAACGTCCTGACTTTC. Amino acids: CASSLIAGAGANVLTF.

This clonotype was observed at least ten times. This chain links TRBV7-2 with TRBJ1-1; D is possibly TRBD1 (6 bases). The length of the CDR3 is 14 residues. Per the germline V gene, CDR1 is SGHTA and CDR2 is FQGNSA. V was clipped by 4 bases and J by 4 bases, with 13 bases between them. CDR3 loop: CASSSEWGPTEAFF. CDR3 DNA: TGTGCCAGCAGCTCCGAGTGGGGGCCCACTGAAGCTTTCTTT. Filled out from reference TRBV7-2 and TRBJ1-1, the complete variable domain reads GAGVSQSPSNKVTEKGKDVELRCDPISGHTALYWYRQSLGQGLEFLIYFQGNSAPDKSGLPSDRFSAERTGGSVSTLTIQRTQQEDSAVYLCASSSEWGPTEAFFGQGTRLTVV.

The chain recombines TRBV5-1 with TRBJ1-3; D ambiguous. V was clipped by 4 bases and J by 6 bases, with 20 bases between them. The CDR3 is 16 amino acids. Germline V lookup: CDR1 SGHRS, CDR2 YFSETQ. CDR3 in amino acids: CASSPALDGSENTIYF. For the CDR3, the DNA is TGCGCCAGCAGCCCCGCCTTGGACGGGTCAGAAAACACCATATATTTT.

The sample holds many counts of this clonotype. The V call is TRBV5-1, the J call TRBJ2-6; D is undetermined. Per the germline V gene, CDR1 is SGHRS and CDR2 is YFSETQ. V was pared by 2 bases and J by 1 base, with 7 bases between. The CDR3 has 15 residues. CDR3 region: CASSLVGSGANVLTF. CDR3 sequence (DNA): TGCGCCAGCAGCTTAGTGGGATCTGGGGCCAACGTCCTGACTTTC.

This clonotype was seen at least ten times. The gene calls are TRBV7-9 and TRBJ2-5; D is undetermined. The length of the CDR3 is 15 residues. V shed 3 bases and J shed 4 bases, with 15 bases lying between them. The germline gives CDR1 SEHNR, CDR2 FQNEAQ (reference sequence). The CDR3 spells CASSLDGVWGETQYF. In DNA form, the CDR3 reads TGTGCCAGCAGCTTGGACGGTGTATGGGGAGAGACCCAGTACTTC.

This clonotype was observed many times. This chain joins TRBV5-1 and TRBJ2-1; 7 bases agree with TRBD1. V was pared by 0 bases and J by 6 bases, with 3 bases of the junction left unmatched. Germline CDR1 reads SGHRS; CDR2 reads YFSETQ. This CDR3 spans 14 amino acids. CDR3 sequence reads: CASSLAQGSNEQFF. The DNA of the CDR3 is TGCGCCAGCAGCTTGGCACAGGGGTCCAATGAGCAGTTCTTC.

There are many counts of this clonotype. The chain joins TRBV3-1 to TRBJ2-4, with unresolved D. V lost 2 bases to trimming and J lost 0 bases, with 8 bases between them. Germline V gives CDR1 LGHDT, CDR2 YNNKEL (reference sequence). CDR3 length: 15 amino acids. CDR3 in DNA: TGTGCCAGCAGCCAACGGGCACTAGCCAAAAACATTCAGTACTTC. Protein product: CASSQRALAKNIQYF.

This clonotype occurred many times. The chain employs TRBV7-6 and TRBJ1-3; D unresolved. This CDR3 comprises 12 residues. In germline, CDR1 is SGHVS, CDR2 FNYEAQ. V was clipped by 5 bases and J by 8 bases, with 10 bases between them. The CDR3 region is CASSLGEDTIYF. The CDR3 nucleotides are TGTGCCAGCAGCCTCGGTGAAGACACCATATATTTT.

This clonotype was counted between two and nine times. The CDR3 protein is CASSQIRTQYF. CDR3 bases: TGTGCCAGCAGTCAGATAAGGACGCAGTATTTT. The chain employs TRBV12-3 or TRBV12-4 and TRBJ2-3; D not certain. The CDR3 runs 11 residues. Trimming took 5 bases from V and 9 from J, leaving 9 bases between them.

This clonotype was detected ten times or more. The CDR3 reads CASSQSASGSNTGELFF. In DNA form, the CDR3 reads TGCGCCAGCAGTCAATCGGCATCAGGGTCGAACACCGGGGAGCTGTTTTTT. The J gene is TRBJ2-2, the V gene TRBV23-1; a possible D gene is TRBD1 (5 bases). TRBV23-1 is classed as an ORF, of uncertain function. This CDR3 is built from 17 residues. V was pared by 0 bases and J by 0 bases, with 11 bases between.

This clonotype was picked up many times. The CDR3 is CASSQDGGSGVLGLVQYF. In nucleotides, the CDR3 is TGTGCCAGCAGCCAAGATGGCGGGAGCGGGGTTTTGGGTTTGGTTCAGTACTTC. J is TRBJ2-5 and V is TRBV4-2; 7 bases are a match to TRBD2. Germline-derived CDR1 and CDR2 are LGHNA and YNFKEQ. The CDR3 extends over 18 amino acids. V was clipped by 0 bases and J by 11 bases; unmatched bases: 21.

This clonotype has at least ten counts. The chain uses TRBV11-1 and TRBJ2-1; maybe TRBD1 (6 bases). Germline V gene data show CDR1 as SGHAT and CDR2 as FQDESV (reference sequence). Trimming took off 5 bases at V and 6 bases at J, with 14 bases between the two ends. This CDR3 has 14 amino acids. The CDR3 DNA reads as TGTGCCAGCAGCCAAATCGGGACAACCAATGAGCAGTTCTTC. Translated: CASSQIGTTNEQFF. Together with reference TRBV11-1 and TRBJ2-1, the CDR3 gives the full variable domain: EAEVAQSPRYKITEKSQAVAFWCDPISGHATLYWYRQILGQGPELLVQFQDESVVDDSQLPKDRFSAERLKGVDSTLKIQPAELGDSAMYLCASSQIGTTNEQFFGPGTRLTVL.

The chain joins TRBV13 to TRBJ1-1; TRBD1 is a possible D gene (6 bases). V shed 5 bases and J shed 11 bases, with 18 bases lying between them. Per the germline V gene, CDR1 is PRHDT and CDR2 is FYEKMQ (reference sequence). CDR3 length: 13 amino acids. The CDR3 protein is CASSIPTGGRAFF. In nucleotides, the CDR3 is TGTGCCAGCAGCATCCCCACGGGGGGCCGTGCTTTCTTT.

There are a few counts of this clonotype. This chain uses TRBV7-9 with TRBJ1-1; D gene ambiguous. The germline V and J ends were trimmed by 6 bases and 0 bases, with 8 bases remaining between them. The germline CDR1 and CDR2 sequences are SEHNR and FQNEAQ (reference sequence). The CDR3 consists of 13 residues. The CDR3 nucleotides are TGTGCCAGCAGGGGCGACATGAACACTGAAGCTTTCTTT. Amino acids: CASRGDMNTEAFF.

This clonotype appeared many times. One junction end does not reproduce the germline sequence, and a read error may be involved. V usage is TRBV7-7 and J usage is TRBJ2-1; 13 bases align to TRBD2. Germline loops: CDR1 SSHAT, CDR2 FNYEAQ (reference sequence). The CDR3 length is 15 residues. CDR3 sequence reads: CASSRTSGGGNEQFF. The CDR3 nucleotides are TGTGCTAGCAGTCGGACTAGCGGGGGAGGCAATGAGCAGTTCTTC.

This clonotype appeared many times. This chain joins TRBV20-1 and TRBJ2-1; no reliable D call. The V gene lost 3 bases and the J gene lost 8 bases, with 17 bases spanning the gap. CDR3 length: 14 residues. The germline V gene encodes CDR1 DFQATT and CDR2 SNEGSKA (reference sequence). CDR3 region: CSASVSLVSDEQFF. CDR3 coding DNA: TGCAGTGCTAGTGTAAGTCTAGTCAGCGATGAGCAGTTCTTC.

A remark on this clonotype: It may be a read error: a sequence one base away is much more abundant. Here the CDR3 reads CASSLGTVVMRGTQYF. CDR3 bases: TGTGCCAGCAGCCTGGGGACAGTGGTAATGCGTGGTACGCAGTATTTT. The J gene is TRBJ2-3, the V gene TRBV9, with TRBD1 identical over 7 bases. CDR1 SGDLS and CDR2 YYNGEE come from the germline V gene. Losses at the gene ends were 4 bases for V and 8 bases for J; bases not matched to a gene: 16. The CDR3 length is 16 residues.

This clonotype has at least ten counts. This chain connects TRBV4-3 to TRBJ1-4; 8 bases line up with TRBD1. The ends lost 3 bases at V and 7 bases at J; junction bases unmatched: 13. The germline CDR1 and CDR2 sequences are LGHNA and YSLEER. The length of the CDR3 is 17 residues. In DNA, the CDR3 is TGCGCCAGCAGCCAGCGGTCATCGGACAGGGCCTCTGAAAAACTGTTTTTT. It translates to CASSQRSSDRASEKLFF.

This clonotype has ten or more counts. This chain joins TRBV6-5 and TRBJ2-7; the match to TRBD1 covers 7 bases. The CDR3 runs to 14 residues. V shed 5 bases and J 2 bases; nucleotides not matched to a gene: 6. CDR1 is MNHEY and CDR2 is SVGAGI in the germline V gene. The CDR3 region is CASSPGTVPYEQYF. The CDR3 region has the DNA TGTGCCAGCAGTCCCGGGACAGTTCCCTACGAGCAGTACTTC.

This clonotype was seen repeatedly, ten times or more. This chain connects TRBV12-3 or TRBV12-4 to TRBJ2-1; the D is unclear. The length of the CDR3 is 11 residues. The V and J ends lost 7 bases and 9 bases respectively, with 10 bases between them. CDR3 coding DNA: TGTGCCAGCACACGAAGATCTGAGCAGTTCTTC. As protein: CASTRRSEQFF.

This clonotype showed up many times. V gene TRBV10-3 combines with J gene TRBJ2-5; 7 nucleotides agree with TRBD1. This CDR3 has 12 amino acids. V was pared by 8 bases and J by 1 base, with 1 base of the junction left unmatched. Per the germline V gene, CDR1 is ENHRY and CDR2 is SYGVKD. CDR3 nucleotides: TGTGCCATCGGGACAGCCCAAGAGACCCAGTACTTC. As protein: CAIGTAQETQYF.

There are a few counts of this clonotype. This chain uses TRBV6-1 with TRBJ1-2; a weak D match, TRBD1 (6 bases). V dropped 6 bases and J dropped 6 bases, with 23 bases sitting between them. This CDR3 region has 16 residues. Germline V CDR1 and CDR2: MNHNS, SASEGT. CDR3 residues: CASSIRRTAGVHGYTF. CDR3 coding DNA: TGTGCCAGCAGCATCCGACGCACGGCAGGGGTACATGGCTACACCTTC.